This T cell receptor beta chain was observed in a study of monozygotic twins with inflammatory bowel disease. Notes on the study in general: Twins with IBD were found to have lower TCRbeta diversity (inverse Simpson) than healthy co-twins.

Whole blood that had not undergone T cell sorting provided the isolated total RNA. The CDR3 length is 18 residues. Germline loops: CDR1 SGHDT, CDR2 YYEEEE. Making cDNA involved eight separate reactions per sample. TCRdb reprocessed the 5' RACE reads and keeps a single row for each CDR3 protein, giving no DNA. Its table lists just over 300,000 distinct CDR3 sequences. In regard to this clonotype: Its antigen is currently unknown.

The specimen sequenced was blood. The J gene is TRBJ2-7, the V gene TRBV5-6; TCRdb's D call of TRBD1 is untestable without DNA. This sequence originates from a human donor with ulcerative colitis or Crohn's disease, or a healthy co-twin of an affected twin (not recorded which). The CDR3 region is CASSTPVETGVSPYEQYF.